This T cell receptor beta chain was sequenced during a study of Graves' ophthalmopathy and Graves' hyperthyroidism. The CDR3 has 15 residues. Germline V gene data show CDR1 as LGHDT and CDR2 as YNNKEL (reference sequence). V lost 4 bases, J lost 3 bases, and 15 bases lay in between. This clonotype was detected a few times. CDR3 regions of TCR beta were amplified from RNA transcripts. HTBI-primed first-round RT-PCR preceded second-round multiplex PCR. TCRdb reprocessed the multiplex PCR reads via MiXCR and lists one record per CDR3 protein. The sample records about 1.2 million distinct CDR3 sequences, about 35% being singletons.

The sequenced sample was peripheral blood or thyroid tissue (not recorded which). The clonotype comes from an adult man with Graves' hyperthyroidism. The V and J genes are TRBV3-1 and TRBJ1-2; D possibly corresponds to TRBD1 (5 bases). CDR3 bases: TGTGCCAGCAGCCTGGGAGACCGGGGACACTATGGCTACACCTTC. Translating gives CASSLGDRGHYGYTF.